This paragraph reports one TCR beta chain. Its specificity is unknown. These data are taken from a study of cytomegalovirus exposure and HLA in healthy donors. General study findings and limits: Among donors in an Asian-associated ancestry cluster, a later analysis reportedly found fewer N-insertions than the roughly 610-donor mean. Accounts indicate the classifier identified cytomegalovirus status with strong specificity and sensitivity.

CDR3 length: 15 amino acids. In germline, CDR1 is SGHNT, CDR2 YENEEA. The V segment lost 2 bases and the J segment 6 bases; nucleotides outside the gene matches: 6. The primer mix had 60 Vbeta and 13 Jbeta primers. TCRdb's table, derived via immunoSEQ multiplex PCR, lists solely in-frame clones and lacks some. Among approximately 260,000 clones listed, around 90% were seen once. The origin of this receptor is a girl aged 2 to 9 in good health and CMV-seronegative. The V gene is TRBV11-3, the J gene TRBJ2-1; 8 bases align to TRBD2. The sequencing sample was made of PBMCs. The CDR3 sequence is CASSLRGAGVNEQFF. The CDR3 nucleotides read TGTGCCAGCAGCTTACGAGGAGCGGGAGTCAATGAGCAGTTCTTC.